This T cell receptor (beta chain) was sequenced during a study of blood T cell repertoires in COVID-19. The ends lost 4 bases at V and 3 bases at J; junction bases unmatched: 2. This CDR3 comprises 13 residues. Germline loops: CDR1 SNHLY, CDR2 FYNNEI. Sequencing was performed with immunoSEQ multiplex PCR; in TCRdb, only in-frame clones are kept and a portion is missing. The sample lists roughly 280,000 clones, roughly 89% seen once, with about 2% in the top ten. Recruitment covered under 25 US areas and drew participants whose ages spanned roughly 18 to 89 years. V is TRBV2 and J is TRBJ1-2; 7 nucleotides agree with TRBD1. The sample taken for sequencing was PBMCs or T cells enriched from blood (not recorded which). This receptor was obtained from a woman aged 60 to 75 who had recovered from COVID-19. The CDR3 sequence: CASSATGDYGYTF. In nucleotides, the CDR3 is TGTGCCAGCAGTGCCACAGGGGACTATGGCTACACCTTC.